In its sample, the clone carrying this T cell receptor beta chain was seen a few times. The authors isolated at least 6.5 million PBMCs per sample. Total RNA, at least 6 micrograms per sample, was extracted from PBMCs. Germline CDR1 and CDR2: DFQATT and SNEGSKA (reference sequence). V shed 6 bases, J shed 8 bases, and the junction held 11 bases outside the gene matches. The length of the CDR3 is 14 residues. The data belong to a study of blood T cells in healthy people across ages. A J-beta primer mix and a sample-barcoded 5' primer were used in a second PCR of about 7 to 12 cycles. A template-switch adaptor that had 12 random nucleotides put a tag on each cDNA molecule. In TCRdb, the 5' RACE reads were re-called with MiXCR into one record per CDR3 protein. Here the sample spans hundreds of thousands of distinct CDR3 sequences, 40% to 45% being singletons.

The V call is TRBV20-1, the J call TRBJ1-4; 8 bases map to TRBD1. The sequence was collected from a man at least 80 years old in good health. Sequenced material: blood. CDR3 nucleotide sequence: TGCAGTGCCGTTTCGGACAGGGAGGGGGAAAAACTGTTTTTT. Residues: CSAVSDREGEKLFF.